These 18 T cell receptor beta chains were all obtained from the same sample, sequenced in a study of blood T cell repertoires in COVID-19. TCRdb keeps only in-frame clones here, not all; method: immunoSEQ multiplex PCR. The sample consists of 70,000 or so clones, roughly 84% of them appearing once. Sequencing was carried out using peripheral blood. Receptors were obtained from an elderly woman with active or convalescent COVID-19.

The chain recombines TRBV19 with TRBJ2-7, with 9 bases matching TRBD1. This CDR3 comprises 15 residues. J lost 3 bases, V lost 5 bases, and 8 bases had no gene match. CDR1 is LNHDA and CDR2 is SQIVND in the germline V gene (reference sequence). The CDR3 sequence: CASSRIRDRDYEQYF. In DNA, the CDR3 is TGTGCCAGTAGTCGAATCCGGGACAGGGACTACGAGCAGTACTTC.

The chain employs TRBV4-1 and TRBJ1-4; D call uncertain. Trimming took 1 base from V and 4 from J, leaving 7 bases between them. The CDR3 consists of 14 residues. Germline V gene sequence: CDR1 MGHRA, CDR2 YSYEKL. The CDR3 loop reads CASSQVADNEKLFF. CDR3 bases: TGCGCCAGCAGCCAAGTGGCGGATAATGAAAAACTGTTTTTT.

CDR3 protein: CASSYFGDRGETQYF. The CDR3 DNA reads as TGTGCCAGCAGTTACTTCGGGGACAGGGGAGAGACCCAGTACTTC. The genes are TRBV6-2 or TRBV6-3 and TRBJ2-5; 10 bases fit TRBD1. The CDR3 spans 15 residues. The germline CDR1 and CDR2 sequences are MNHEY and SVGEGT. With 1 base clipped from V and 4 bases from J, the junction kept 3 bases outside the gene matches.

The chain couples TRBV27 to TRBJ2-6, with D maybe TRBD1 (5 bases). The V gene lost 0 bases and the J gene lost 1 base, with 13 bases spanning the gap. The CDR3 is 18 residues long. The V gene's germline CDR1 is MNHEY and CDR2 SMNVEV (reference sequence). In DNA form, the CDR3 reads TGTGCCAGCAGTTTATCGATTAGGGGCCGGTCTGGGGCCAACGTCCTGACTTTC. It encodes CASSLSIRGRSGANVLTF.

The rearrangement links TRBV18 to TRBJ2-2; 9 bases fit TRBD1. V shed 2 bases, J shed 5 bases, and the junction held 3 bases outside the gene matches. The CDR3 length is 15 residues. Germline CDR1 is KGHSH and CDR2 is LQKENI. In DNA, the CDR3 is TGTGCCAGCTCACCAGACAGGGGGTTGACCGGGGAGCTGTTTTTT. Translated: CASSPDRGLTGELFF.

The CDR3 bases are TGCGCCAGCAGCCAAGACAGGGATCAGCCCCAGCATTTT. Protein: CASSQDRDQPQHF. V usage is TRBV4-3 and J usage is TRBJ1-5, with D possibly being TRBD1 (5 bases). Germline CDR1 reads LGHNA; CDR2 reads YSLEER. V lost 0 bases to trimming and J lost 5 bases, with 5 bases between them. This CDR3 comprises 13 residues.

The rearrangement uses TRBV19 and TRBJ1-4; TRBD1 agrees at 7 bases. The V segment lost 11 bases and the J segment 2 bases; nucleotides outside the gene matches: 2. CDR1 is LNHDA and CDR2 is SQIVND in the germline V gene (reference sequence). The CDR3 is 12 residues long. In nucleotides, the CDR3 is TGTGCCGGGACAGCTACTAATGAAAAACTGTTTTTT. Translating it yields CAGTATNEKLFF.

V and J are TRBV4-2 and TRBJ1-1; maybe TRBD1 (6 bases). Germline V lookup: CDR1 LGHNA, CDR2 YNFKEQ. The length of the CDR3 is 13 residues. V lost 4 bases, J lost 8 bases, and 14 bases lay in between. CDR3 bases: TGTGCCAGCAGCCGCCCTGGACAGCCAGAAGCTTTCTTT. This translates into CASSRPGQPEAFF.

CDR3 nucleotide sequence: TGTGCCAGTAGTATTCAGGGCGGGAACACTGAAGCTTTCTTT. It yields the protein CASSIQGGNTEAFF. This sequence joins TRBV19 and TRBJ1-1; tentatively, D is TRBD1 (5 bases). With 3 bases removed from V and 1 base from J, the gap between germline ends came to 9 bases. CDR1 is LNHDA and CDR2 is SQIVND in the germline V gene (reference sequence). The CDR3 length is 14 residues.

The gene calls are TRBV10-1 and TRBJ1-2, with D possibly being TRBD1 (6 bases). The CDR3 spans 15 residues. Germline V gene sequence: CDR1 WNHNN, CDR2 SYGVQD (reference sequence). V shed 7 bases and J shed 3 bases, with 18 bases lying between them. CDR3 loop: CASTKGGVHDYGYTF. The CDR3 nucleotides are TGCGCCAGCACCAAAGGGGGGGTCCACGACTATGGCTACACCTTC.

The rearrangement joins TRBV29-1 to TRBJ2-5; D uncertain. This CDR3 spans 16 amino acids. The V end was cut by 6 bases, the J end by 0 bases, with 20 bases between. CDR1 and CDR2 (germline): SQVTM, ANQGSEA. The DNA for the CDR3 is TGCAGCGTGTTTGGAGCTTATAACCTAAACCAAGAGACCCAGTACTTC. Protein sequence: CSVFGAYNLNQETQYF.

This clone occurred once. The DNA of the CDR3 is TGTGCCAGCAGTGTGGGGGGGAGGTTGGGCGGCTACACCTTC. It encodes CASSVGGRLGGYTF. The chain employs TRBV2 and TRBJ1-2, with D tentatively TRBD1 (5 bases). This CDR3 is 14 amino acids long. The germline V gene has CDR1 SNHLY and CDR2 FYNNEI. Trimming left V 4 bases short and J 8 bases short, with 17 bases between.

This clone appeared a single time. The rearrangement joins TRBV5-6 to TRBJ1-1; 9 nucleotides agree with TRBD1. The CDR3 length is 13 residues. Looked up from germline, CDR1 is SGHDT and CDR2 is YYEEEE. The J segment lost 5 bases and the V segment lost 3 bases, leaving 2 bases of the junction unmatched. CDR3 sequence reads: CASSYGQGTEAFF. The CDR3 bases are TGTGCCAGCAGCTACGGACAGGGGACTGAAGCTTTCTTT. Variable domain in full (rest from reference TRBV5-6 and TRBJ1-1): DAGVTQSPTHLIKTRGQQVTLRCSPKSGHDTVSWYQQALGQGPQFIFQYYEEEERQRGNFPDRFSGHQFPNYSSELNVNALLLGDSALYLCASSYGQGTEAFFGQGTRLTVV.

This chain connects TRBV6-5 to TRBJ1-2, with D hard to call. This CDR3 has 13 amino acids. Germline CDR1 MNHEY, CDR2 SVGAGI. V lost 2 bases and J lost 4, with 8 bases in between. This CDR3 reads CASSYGSGYGYTF. CDR3 DNA: TGTGCCAGCAGTTACGGTTCGGGCTATGGCTACACCTTC.

This clone was recorded only once. This chain uses TRBV29-1 with TRBJ1-2, with TRBD1 matching 8 bases. Germline assignment: CDR1 SQVTM and CDR2 ANQGSEA. V lost 3 bases and J lost 3; bases outside the gene matches: 6. The CDR3 spans 14 residues. The CDR3 region has the DNA TGCAGCGTTGAGGACAGGGTATTTTACTATGGCTACACCTTC. This translates into CSVEDRVFYYGYTF.

This clone was seen once. The V gene is TRBV5-1, the J gene TRBJ1-4; D might be TRBD1 (6 bases). V lost 4 bases and J 0 bases, leaving 13 bases between the germline ends. In germline, CDR1 is SGHRS, CDR2 YFSETQ. The CDR3 has 16 amino acids. The DNA of the CDR3 is TGCGCCAGCAGCATCGGACAGCCTGCAACTAATGAAAAACTGTTTTTT. This gives the protein CASSIGQPATNEKLFF.

This clone has a handful of counts. The rearrangement joins TRBV2 to TRBJ2-3; TRBD1 agrees at 8 bases. The CDR3 consists of 18 residues. Germline CDR1 reads SNHLY; CDR2 reads FYNNEI. V was pared by 5 bases and J by 2 bases, with 15 bases of the junction left unmatched. In nucleotides, the CDR3 is TGTGCCAGCAGTCGACCAACGAACGGACAGGGCCCCACAGATACGCAGTATTTT. Protein sequence: CASSRPTNGQGPTDTQYF. Together with reference TRBV2 and TRBJ2-3, the CDR3 gives the full variable domain: EPEVTQTPSHQVTQMGQEVILRCVPISNHLYFYWYRQILGQKVEFLVSFYNNEISEKSEIFDDQFSVERPDGSNFTLKIRSTKLEDSAMYFCASSRPTNGQGPTDTQYFGPGTRLTVL.

This clone occurred once. This chain joins TRBV5-4 and TRBJ2-5; possibly TRBD1 for D (5 bases). Looked up from germline, CDR1 is SGHNT and CDR2 is YYREEE (reference sequence). Trimming pared 1 base from V and 4 bases from J, leaving 8 bases between. This CDR3 is built from 13 residues. DNA for the CDR3: TGTGCCAGCAGCTTGAGGGGTGGAGAGACCCAGTACTTC. Protein: CASSLRGGETQYF.